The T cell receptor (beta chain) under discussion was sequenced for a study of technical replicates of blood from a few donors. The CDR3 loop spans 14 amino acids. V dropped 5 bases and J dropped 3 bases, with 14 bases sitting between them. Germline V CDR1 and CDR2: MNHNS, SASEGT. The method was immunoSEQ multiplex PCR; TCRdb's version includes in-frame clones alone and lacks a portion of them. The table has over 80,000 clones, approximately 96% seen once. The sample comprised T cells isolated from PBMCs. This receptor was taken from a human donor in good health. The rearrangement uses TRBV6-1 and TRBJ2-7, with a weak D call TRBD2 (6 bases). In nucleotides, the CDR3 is TGTGCCAGCAGTAGAGACTGGCGGGGCTACGAGCAGTACTTC. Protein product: CASSRDWRGYEQYF.